The 16 T cell receptor beta chains in this list originate from one sample, sequenced in a study of response to subunit inactivated influenza vaccine. TCRdb recomputed calls from the RT-PCR reads with MiXCR, one row per CDR3 protein. The sample consists of approximately 500,000 distinct CDR3 sequences, approximately 15% of them appearing once. The sequencing used PBMCs from blood, collected approximately 13 days after vaccination. These receptors were collected from a man aged 50 to 60 who received an inactivated influenza vaccine.

This clonotype has just a few counts. This chain uses TRBV12-3 or TRBV12-4 with TRBJ2-4; D unresolved. This CDR3 has 13 amino acids. The ends were cut back, 2 bases at V and 5 bases at J, with 7 bases in the middle. CDR3: CASSLNSQNIQYF. For the CDR3, the DNA is TGTGCCAGCAGTTTAAACAGCCAAAACATTCAGTACTTC.

The chain employs TRBV7-9 and TRBJ1-4; tentatively, D is TRBD1 (6 bases). V lost 6 bases, J lost 3 bases, and 11 bases lay in between. Germline assignment: CDR1 SEHNR and CDR2 FQNEAQ (reference sequence). This CDR3 spans 14 amino acids. The CDR3 nucleotides read TGTGCCAGCAGTTCAGGGGTAGCTAATGAAAAACTGTTTTTT. Amino acids: CASSSGVANEKLFF.

This clonotype was counted a few times. The chain carries TRBV27 and TRBJ2-4, with D perhaps matching TRBD1 (6 bases). Deletions cut 6 bases from V and 6 bases from J, with 18 bases between. This CDR3 spans 15 amino acids. From germline, CDR1 is MNHEY and CDR2 SMNVEV (reference sequence). The CDR3 spells CASSLTRAGVNIQYF. The DNA for the CDR3 is TGTGCCAGCAGCCTTACTAGGGCAGGGGTAAACATTCAGTACTTC.

There are a few counts of this clonotype. The V call is TRBV3-1, the J call TRBJ2-2; D unclear. Germline V lookup: CDR1 LGHDT, CDR2 YNNKEL (reference sequence). Trimming cost V 1 base and J 5 bases, with 11 bases left between them. This CDR3 is 15 amino acids long. CDR3 residues: CASSQVGSATGELFF. CDR3 DNA sequence: TGTGCCAGCAGCCAAGTCGGGTCCGCAACCGGGGAGCTGTTTTTT.

This clonotype was observed many times. The chain couples TRBV4-3 to TRBJ2-1, with 12 bases aligning to TRBD2. Germline lookup yields CDR1 LGHNA and CDR2 YSLEER. V lost 4 bases to trimming and J lost 4 bases; unmatched junction nucleotides: 5. The CDR3 covers 16 residues. CDR3 in amino acids: CASSRSTSGGYNEQFF. Here the CDR3 DNA reads TGCGCCAGCAGCCGCTCGACTAGCGGGGGATACAATGAGCAGTTCTTC.

This clonotype was seen a handful of times. The chain recombines TRBV18 with TRBJ1-5; 7 nucleotides align to TRBD1. Germline trimming cut 6 bases from V and 6 bases from J; bases unmatched to any gene: 8. CDR3 size: 14 residues. Per the germline V gene, CDR1 is KGHSH and CDR2 is LQKENI. CDR3 amino acids: CASSLTGDSQPQHF. CDR3 in DNA: TGTGCCAGCTCTCTAACAGGGGATTCTCAGCCCCAGCATTTT.

This clonotype was detected only a few times. The CDR3 DNA reads TGTGCCAGCAGTTACTCTACCTACACCGGGGAGCTGTTTTTT. Residues: CASSYSTYTGELFF. The chain joins TRBV6-5 to TRBJ2-2; no reliable D call. There are 14 residues in the CDR3. V gave up 0 bases and J gave up 3 bases, with 5 bases separating them. Germline V gene data show CDR1 as MNHEY and CDR2 as SVGAGI.

This clonotype was observed a few times. The V call is TRBV20-1, the J call TRBJ1-5; tentatively, D is TRBD1 (5 bases). CDR1 DFQATT and CDR2 SNEGSKA come from the germline V gene (reference sequence). The CDR3 totals 15 residues. The V and J ends lost 3 bases and 1 base respectively, with 13 bases between them. The CDR3 coding sequence is TGCAGTGCTAGTCTGAGGGGTCAGAGCAATCAGCCCCAGCATTTT. This encodes CSASLRGQSNQPQHF.

Ten or more counts support this clonotype. The chain employs TRBV6-2 or TRBV6-3 and TRBJ1-3; D gene unclear. Germline assignment: CDR1 MNHEY and CDR2 SVGEGT. The CDR3 consists of 12 residues. Trimming cost V 0 bases and J 4 bases, with 1 base left between them. CDR3 coding DNA: TGTGCCAGCAGTTACTCCGGAAACACCATATATTTT. This gives the protein CASSYSGNTIYF.

The gene calls are TRBV9 and TRBJ2-5; a possible D gene is TRBD1 (6 bases). V was cut by 3 bases and J by 7 bases, with 22 bases left in between. CDR3 length: 16 amino acids. Looked up from germline, CDR1 is SGDLS and CDR2 is YYNGEE. The CDR3 coding sequence is TGTGCCAGCAGCGCGGGTGGGGGCGAGTTATTGGCGACCCAGTACTTC. It yields the protein CASSAGGGELLATQYF.

The V gene is TRBV20-1, the J gene TRBJ2-7; 9 bases line up with TRBD2. Per germline, CDR1 DFQATT and CDR2 SNEGSKA (reference sequence). The trim removed 3 bases at V and 4 bases at J, leaving 10 bases unmatched. There are 15 residues in the CDR3. The CDR3 loop reads CSASGFSREGYEQYF. In DNA, the CDR3 is TGCAGTGCTAGCGGTTTCTCGCGGGAGGGTTACGAGCAGTACTTC.

The chain joins TRBV7-2 to TRBJ2-2; D not resolved. This CDR3 comprises 14 residues. V was pared by 6 bases and J by 0 bases, with 8 bases between. CDR1 is SGHTA and CDR2 is FQGNSA in the germline V gene. The DNA of the CDR3 is TGTGCCAGCAGAAAAAAAGCGAACACCGGGGAGCTGTTTTTT. It specifies CASRKKANTGELFF.

This clonotype was observed a few times. This chain connects TRBV28 to TRBJ2-5; D is unresolved. The CDR3 runs to 14 residues. CDR1 is MDHEN, CDR2 SYDVKM, per germline. V was trimmed by 3 bases and J by 2 bases, leaving 10 bases between them. The CDR3 protein is CASSFGPWQETQYF. As DNA, the CDR3 is TGTGCCAGCAGTTTCGGACCGTGGCAAGAGACCCAGTACTTC.

This clonotype was recorded many times. The chain links TRBV27 to TRBJ1-4; D not resolved. The length of the CDR3 is 13 residues. V lost 8 bases to trimming and J lost 4 bases, with 11 bases between them. Germline V lookup: CDR1 MNHEY, CDR2 SMNVEV (reference sequence). This chain's CDR3 is CASRAAYNEKLFF. In DNA, the CDR3 is TGTGCCAGCCGGGCCGCCTATAATGAAAAACTGTTTTTT.

This clonotype was detected ten times or more. CDR3 amino acids: CASSHGLRTDTQYF. The CDR3 DNA reads as TGTGCCAGCAGCCACGGACTTCGCACAGATACGCAGTATTTT. The chain employs TRBV3-1 and TRBJ2-3; tentatively, D is TRBD2 (5 bases). In germline, CDR1 is LGHDT, CDR2 YNNKEL (reference sequence). V was cut by 3 bases and J by 1 base, with 8 bases left in between. CDR3 size: 14 residues.

V gene TRBV20-1 combines with J gene TRBJ2-7; 8 nucleotides align to TRBD2. The CDR3 contains 16 residues. Germline CDR1 is DFQATT and CDR2 is SNEGSKA (reference sequence). V trimming: 1 base; J trimming: 0 bases; junction bases outside the gene matches: 8. The CDR3 here is CSARGISGISSYEQYF. The CDR3 DNA reads TGCAGTGCTAGAGGGATTAGCGGGATAAGCTCCTACGAGCAGTACTTC.